This T cell receptor beta chain was identified during a study of blood T cell repertoires in COVID-19. Methods used by the authors: Quantification of nucleated cells was approximated via reference gene primer amplification. Produced via immunoSEQ multiplex PCR; TCRdb's table is partial and in-frame only. V and J calls and clone size are given by that table; D and trimming were obtained from the DNA. The table lists tens of thousands of clones, 65% to 85% of them singletons. Input material: peripheral blood. The clonotype was recovered from a human donor with active or convalescent COVID-19. The donor label of this sample is uncertain.

As DNA, the CDR3 is TGTGCCAGCAGCCAACTCGTACCACAGCGGTTAGCCAAAAACATTCAGTACTTC. This translates into CASSQLVPQRLAKNIQYF. The chain is built from TRBV3-1 (or the pseudogene TRBV3-2) and TRBJ2-4, with TRBD2 as a possible D gene (5 bases). Germline CDR1 reads LGHDT; CDR2 reads YNNKEL (reference sequence). The CDR3 loop spans 18 amino acids. V lost 2 bases and J 0 bases, leaving 17 bases between the germline ends.